This is a list of T cell receptor beta chains from one sample in a study of blood T cell repertoires in COVID-19. Clones were read by immunoSEQ multiplex PCR, and TCRdb kept only the in-frame ones, dropping some. The profile covers 150,000 to 200,000 clones, with roughly 85% appearing a single time and roughly 28% taken by the ten largest. Sequencing was done on a sample of peripheral blood. All receptors come from a woman aged 70-85 years with acute or convalescent COVID-19. Both conserved end residues are trimmed from each CDR3. The D gene is left open where the match is weak.

V: TRBV25-1
D: .
CDR3: ASSSPGNADTQY

V: TRBV10-3
D: TRBD1
CDR3: AISADRSQPQH

V: TRBV30
D: .
CDR3: AWTPSPNEQF

V: TRBV30
D: TRBD1
CDR3: AWSEYGTGGETQY

V: TRBV10-3
D: TRBD1
CDR3: ASGTGNQPQH

V: TRBV9
D: TRBD2
CDR3: ASSAALTSGSFGYEQF

V: TRBV5-5
D: TRBD1
CDR3: ASSPRGQGGEKLF

V: TRBV5-1
D: TRBD1
CDR3: ASSVTGGTEAF

V: TRBV5-6
D: TRBD2
CDR3: ASSLELAGESNEQF

V: TRBV2
D: TRBD1
CDR3: ASSETGQASGEQY

V: TRBV30
D: TRBD1
CDR3: AWSKGTVSPEAF

V: TRBV9
D: .
CDR3: ASSAGQNYNEQF

V: TRBV7-6
D: .
CDR3: ASSLLPGSQETQY

V: TRBV30
D: .
CDR3: AWSTGSGQPQH

V: TRBV7-9
D: .
CDR3: ASSLFLGAQYEQY

V: TRBV7-3
D: TRBD1
CDR3: ASSLAPGQGAIYGYT

V: TRBV7-6
D: .
CDR3: ASSQQTGPHGEQY

V: TRBV9
D: TRBD1
CDR3: ASSPRDRGRWETQY

V: TRBV2
D: TRBD1
CDR3: ASGRWDRPGPPSDEQF

V: TRBV6-5
D: .
CDR3: ASSSVPSGQPQH

V: TRBV5-8
D: .
CDR3: ASSLVATGYNEQF

V: TRBV24-1
D: TRBD1
CDR3: ATSDKDRAYKETQY

V: TRBV11-2
D: TRBD1
CDR3: ASSGGQADRLT

V: TRBV28
D: TRBD1
CDR3: ASRDRGLYQPQH

V: TRBV2
D: .
CDR3: ASSPGTPDTGELF

V: TRBV4-1
D: .
CDR3: ASSQEAAGTSSYNEQF